This T cell receptor beta chain was captured in a study of blood T cell repertoires in COVID-19. CDR1 is MDHEN and CDR2 is SYDVKM in the germline V gene. The CDR3 spans 15 residues. Trimming removed 6 bases at V and 4 bases at J, with 18 bases between. The method was immunoSEQ multiplex PCR; TCRdb's version includes in-frame clones alone and lacks a portion of them. The repertoire has hundreds of thousands of clones, around 85% of them found once; the top ten carry around 5.8%. The sequence came from a woman in her thirties or forties who had recovered from COVID-19. The chain is built from TRBV28 and TRBJ1-2; the D is unclear. Sequences were obtained from PBMCs or T cells enriched from blood (not recorded which). CDR3 bases: TGTGCCAGCAGCACGGACTCAGGCGCCGGCTATGGCTACACCTTC. Encoded protein: CASSTDSGAGYGYTF.